This T cell receptor beta chain was found in a study of cytomegalovirus exposure and HLA in healthy donors. The CDR3 has 13 amino acids. Per germline, CDR1 MNHNY and CDR2 SVGAGI (reference sequence). J lost 9 bases, V lost 5 bases, and 9 bases had no gene match. The primer mix had 60 Vbeta and 13 Jbeta primers. Assay used: immunoSEQ multiplex PCR; TCRdb lists only in-frame clones, some missing. The sample records some 54,000 clones, around 80% being singletons. This clone was counted once. Sequencing was carried out using PBMCs. The rearrangement joins TRBV6-6 to TRBJ1-1, with 7 bases lining up with TRBD1. This TCR derives from a male donor in good health and CMV-seronegative. The CDR3 here is CASSVSPGQKAFF. DNA of the CDR3: TGTGCCAGCAGTGTTTCACCGGGACAGAAAGCTTTCTTT.